The present entry profiles one T cell receptor beta chain with its context. The antigen remains unidentified. Germline values: CDR1 MNHEY, CDR2 SMNVEV (reference sequence). The V gene lost 6 bases and the J gene lost 4 bases, with 10 bases spanning the gap. This CDR3 has 12 residues. The record originates from a study of T cell responses to AZD1222 COVID-19 vaccine. Overall study results and limits: Baseline serostatus was positive in only a handful of AZD1222 recipients. Scientists sampled the repertoires only once the peak T cell response had passed. Spike was spanned by vaccine-associated CD4 TCRs, with dominance at 160-218 and 743-854. Targets within unmutated variant regions were reportedly found for nearly half of spike-specific TCRs.

The method was immunoSEQ multiplex PCR; TCRdb's version includes in-frame clones alone and lacks a portion of them. The table has 80,000 to 100,000 clones, 70% to 90% seen once; the top ten hold 5.5% to 7%. The chain recombines TRBV27 with TRBJ2-7; D may be TRBD2 (7 bases). Sequences were derived from peripheral blood, sampled on day 0 of AZD1222 vaccination. The receptor comes from an adult in good health. The DNA for the CDR3 is TGTGCCAGCAGGGGGGGGCAGTACGAGCAGTACTTC. It is translated as CASRGGQYEQYF.